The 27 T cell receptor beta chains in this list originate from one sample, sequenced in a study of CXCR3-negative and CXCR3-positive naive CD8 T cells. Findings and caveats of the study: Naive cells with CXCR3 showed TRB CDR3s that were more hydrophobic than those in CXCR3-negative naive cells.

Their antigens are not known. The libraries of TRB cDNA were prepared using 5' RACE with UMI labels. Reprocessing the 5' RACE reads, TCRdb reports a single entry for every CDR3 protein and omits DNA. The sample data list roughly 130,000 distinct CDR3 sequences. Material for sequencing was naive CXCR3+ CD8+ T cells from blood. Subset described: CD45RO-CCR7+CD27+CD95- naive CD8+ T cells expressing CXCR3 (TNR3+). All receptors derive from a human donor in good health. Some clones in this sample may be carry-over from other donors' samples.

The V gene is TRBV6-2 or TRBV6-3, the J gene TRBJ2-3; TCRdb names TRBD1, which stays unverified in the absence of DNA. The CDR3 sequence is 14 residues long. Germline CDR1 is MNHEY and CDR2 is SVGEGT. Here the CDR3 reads CASTGGASTDTQYF.

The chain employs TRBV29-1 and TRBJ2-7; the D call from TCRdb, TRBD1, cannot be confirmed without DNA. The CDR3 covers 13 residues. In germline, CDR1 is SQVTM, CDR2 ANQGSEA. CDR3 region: CSVSDSPFYEQYF.

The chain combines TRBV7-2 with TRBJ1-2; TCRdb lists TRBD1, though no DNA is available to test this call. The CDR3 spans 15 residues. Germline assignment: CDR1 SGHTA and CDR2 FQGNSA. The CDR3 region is CASSQWDGPYYGYTF.

CDR3 residues: CASSLGLAGYSDTQYF. The gene calls are TRBV28 and TRBJ2-3; TCRdb selects TRBD2, and the lack of DNA leaves this call unchecked. CDR3 length: 16 residues. Germline CDR1 is MDHEN and CDR2 is SYDVKM.

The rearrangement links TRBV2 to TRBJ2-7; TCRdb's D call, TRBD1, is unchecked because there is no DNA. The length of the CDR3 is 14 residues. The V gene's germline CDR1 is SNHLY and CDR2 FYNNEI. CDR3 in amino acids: CASSDRGQGLEQYF.

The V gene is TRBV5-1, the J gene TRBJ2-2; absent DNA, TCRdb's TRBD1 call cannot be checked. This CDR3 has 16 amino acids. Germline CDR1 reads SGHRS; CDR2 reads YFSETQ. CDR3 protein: CASTLVGQGAPGELFF.

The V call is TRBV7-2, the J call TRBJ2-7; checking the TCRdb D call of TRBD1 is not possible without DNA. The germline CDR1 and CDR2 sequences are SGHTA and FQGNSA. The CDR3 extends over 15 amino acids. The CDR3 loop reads CASSLGGGGPYEQYF.

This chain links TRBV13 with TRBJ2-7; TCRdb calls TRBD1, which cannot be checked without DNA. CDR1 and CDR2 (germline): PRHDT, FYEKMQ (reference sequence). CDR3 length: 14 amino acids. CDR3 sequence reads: CASSLVRGTYEQYF.

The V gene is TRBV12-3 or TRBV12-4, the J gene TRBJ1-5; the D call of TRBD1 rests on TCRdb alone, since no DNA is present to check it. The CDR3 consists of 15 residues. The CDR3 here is CASRVTGTDQQPQHF.

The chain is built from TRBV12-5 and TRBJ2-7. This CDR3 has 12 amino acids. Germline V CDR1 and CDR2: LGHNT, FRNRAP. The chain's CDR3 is CASGLGLDEQYF.

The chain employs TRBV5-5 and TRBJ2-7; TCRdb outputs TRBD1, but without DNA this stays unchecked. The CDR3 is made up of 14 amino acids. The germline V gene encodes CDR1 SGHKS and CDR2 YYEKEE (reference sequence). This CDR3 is CASSFGAGSYEQYF.

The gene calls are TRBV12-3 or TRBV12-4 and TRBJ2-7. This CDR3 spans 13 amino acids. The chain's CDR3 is CASSHLGPYEQYF.

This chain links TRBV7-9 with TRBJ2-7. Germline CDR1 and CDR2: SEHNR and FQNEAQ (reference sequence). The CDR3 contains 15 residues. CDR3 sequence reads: CASSLVKQSSYEQYF.

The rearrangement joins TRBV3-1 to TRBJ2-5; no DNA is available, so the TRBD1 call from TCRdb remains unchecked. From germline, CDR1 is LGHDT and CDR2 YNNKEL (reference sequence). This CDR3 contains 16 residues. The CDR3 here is CASSQDNGLRGTTQYF.

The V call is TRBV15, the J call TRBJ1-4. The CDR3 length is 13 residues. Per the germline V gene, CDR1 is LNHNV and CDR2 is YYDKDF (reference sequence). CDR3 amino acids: CATSRAWGEELFF.

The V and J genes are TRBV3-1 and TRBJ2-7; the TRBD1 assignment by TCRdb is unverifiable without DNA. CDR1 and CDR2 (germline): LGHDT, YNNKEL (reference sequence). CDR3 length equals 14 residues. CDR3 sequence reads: CASSPGTVSYEQYF.

The chain's CDR3 is CASSLPLEGDTQYF. The rearrangement uses TRBV28 and TRBJ2-3. The germline V gene encodes CDR1 MDHEN and CDR2 SYDVKM. This CDR3 has 14 residues. The full variable domain, with the rest looked up from reference TRBV28 and TRBJ2-3, is DVKVTQSSRYLVKRTGEKVFLECVQDMDHENMFWYRQDPGLGLRLIYFSYDVKMKEKGDIPEGYSVSREKKERFSLILESASTNQTSMYLCASSLPLEGDTQYFGPGTRLTVL.

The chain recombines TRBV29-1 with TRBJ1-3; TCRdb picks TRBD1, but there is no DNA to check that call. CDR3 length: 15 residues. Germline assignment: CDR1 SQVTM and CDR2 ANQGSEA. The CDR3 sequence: CSASDGGFSGNTIYF.

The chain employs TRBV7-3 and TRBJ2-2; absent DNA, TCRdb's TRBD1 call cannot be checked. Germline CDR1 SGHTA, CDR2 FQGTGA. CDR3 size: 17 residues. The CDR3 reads CASSLTVGHRNTGELFF.

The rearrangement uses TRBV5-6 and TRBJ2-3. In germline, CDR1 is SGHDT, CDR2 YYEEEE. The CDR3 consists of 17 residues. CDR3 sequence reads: CASSLGLAGGRRDTQYF.

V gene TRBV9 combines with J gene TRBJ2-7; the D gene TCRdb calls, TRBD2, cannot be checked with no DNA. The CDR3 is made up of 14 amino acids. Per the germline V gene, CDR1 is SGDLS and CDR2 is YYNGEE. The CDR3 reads CASSVGGLEDEQYF.

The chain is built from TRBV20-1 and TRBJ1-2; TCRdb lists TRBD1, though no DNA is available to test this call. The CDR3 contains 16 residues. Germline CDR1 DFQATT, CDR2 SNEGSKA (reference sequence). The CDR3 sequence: CSARRTGADANYGYTF.

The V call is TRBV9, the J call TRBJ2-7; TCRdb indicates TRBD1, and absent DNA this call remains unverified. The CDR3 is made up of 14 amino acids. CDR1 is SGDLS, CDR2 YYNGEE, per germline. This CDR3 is CASNTGDAPYEQYF.

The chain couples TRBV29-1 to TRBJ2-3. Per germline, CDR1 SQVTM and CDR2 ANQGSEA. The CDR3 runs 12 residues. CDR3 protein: CSVEGIADTQYF.

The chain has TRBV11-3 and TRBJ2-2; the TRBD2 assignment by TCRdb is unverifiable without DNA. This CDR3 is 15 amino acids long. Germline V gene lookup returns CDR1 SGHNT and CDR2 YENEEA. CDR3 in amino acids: CASSHSGENTGELFF.

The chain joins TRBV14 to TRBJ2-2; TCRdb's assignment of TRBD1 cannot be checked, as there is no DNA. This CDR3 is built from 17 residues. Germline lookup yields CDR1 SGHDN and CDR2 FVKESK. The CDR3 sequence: CASSPPWATGGTGELFF.

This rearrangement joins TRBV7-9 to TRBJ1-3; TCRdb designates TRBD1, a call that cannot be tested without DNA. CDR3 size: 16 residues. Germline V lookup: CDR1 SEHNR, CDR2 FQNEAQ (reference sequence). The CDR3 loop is CASSGYRDPSGNTIYF.